The 13 T cell receptor beta chains below were found in one sample sequenced in a study of T cells after yellow fever vaccination. Each CDR3 protein gets one entry after TCRdb re-called the 5' RACE reads with MiXCR. Of around 310,000 distinct CDR3 sequences detected, roughly 9.4% appear once; the ten largest clones hold roughly 18%. The starting material was PBMCs, obtained on the day of the first yellow fever vaccination. These receptor sequences come from a man younger than 35 who received the YFV17D yellow fever vaccine.

This clonotype was picked up a small number of times. The V and J genes are TRBV6-5 and TRBJ2-7; a possible D gene is TRBD2 (6 bases). The germline V gene encodes CDR1 MNHEY and CDR2 SVGAGI. This CDR3 comprises 13 residues. The V end lost 3 bases, the J end lost 7 bases, and 13 bases lay between the germline ends. CDR3 in amino acids: CASSYAGTGEQYV. CDR3 DNA: TGTGCCAGCAGTTATGCGGGGACGGGGGAGCAGTACGTC.

This clonotype was seen more than once but under ten times. J is TRBJ1-1 and V is TRBV24-1; no clear D. V lost 9 bases to trimming and J lost 5 bases, with 9 bases between them. Germline loops: CDR1 KGHDR, CDR2 SFDVKD. The CDR3 has 11 residues. The CDR3 loop is CATQKGTEAFF. CDR3 DNA sequence: TGTGCCACCCAAAAAGGTACTGAAGCTTTCTTT.

This chain links TRBV20-1 with TRBJ2-3; the match to TRBD2 covers 7 bases. The CDR3 runs 15 residues. Germline-derived CDR1 and CDR2 are DFQATT and SNEGSKA (reference sequence). CDR3 residues: CSDRQGGGSTDTQYF. CDR3 nucleotide sequence: TGCAGCGACCGACAAGGCGGGGGTAGCACAGATACGCAGTATTTT.

This clonotype was observed a handful of times. The rearrangement joins TRBV27 to TRBJ2-7, with D perhaps matching TRBD1 or TRBD2 (6 bases each). The germline V and J ends were trimmed by 6 bases and 5 bases, with 17 bases remaining between them. The CDR3 length is 14 residues. Germline V lookup: CDR1 MNHEY, CDR2 SMNVEV (reference sequence). The CDR3 coding sequence is TGTGCCAGCAGCCCGCATGGGGGGCGAAACGAGCAGTACGTC. Encoded protein: CASSPHGGRNEQYV.

This clonotype was found a few times. The chain has TRBV20-1 and TRBJ1-6, with a tentative D call TRBD1 (6 bases). V lost 0 bases and J 9 bases, leaving 15 bases between the germline ends. In germline, CDR1 is DFQATT, CDR2 SNEGSKA (reference sequence). The CDR3 length is 15 residues. The CDR3 loop reads CSARDPRKDSSPLHF. CDR3 in DNA: TGCAGTGCTAGAGATCCGAGGAAGGACAGTTCACCCCTCCACTTT.

This clonotype has ten or more counts. This chain connects TRBV4-2 to TRBJ2-7, with D hard to call. The CDR3 sequence is 14 residues long. The V end lost 3 bases, the J end lost 2 bases, and 11 bases lay between the germline ends. Germline CDR1 reads LGHNA; CDR2 reads YNFKEQ. The CDR3 DNA reads TGTGCCAGCAGCCATTACGGCCCGCCCTACGAGCAGTACTTC. Amino acid sequence: CASSHYGPPYEQYF.

The table lists this clonotype with a few counts. The chain recombines TRBV5-4 with TRBJ2-2; 8 positions match TRBD1. Trimming at V came to 0 bases and at J to 9 bases, leaving 7 bases not matched to a gene. The CDR3 has 15 amino acids. Germline CDR1 is SGHNT and CDR2 is YYREEE (reference sequence). CDR3 sequence: CASSLDGTGVRELFF. CDR3 nucleotides: TGTGCCAGCAGCTTGGACGGGACAGGAGTTCGGGAGCTGTTTTTT.

The J gene is TRBJ2-5, the V gene TRBV7-2; D uncertain. The CDR3 extends over 14 amino acids. Germline assignment: CDR1 SGHTA and CDR2 FQGNSA. V was shortened by 5 bases and J by 6 bases, with 16 bases between the two germline ends. The CDR3 sequence: CASSPSTGRKTQYF. CDR3 in DNA: TGTGCCAGCAGCCCCTCGACCGGGCGGAAGACCCAGTACTTC.

This clonotype was recorded many times. This sequence joins TRBV5-1 and TRBJ2-7, with D possibly being TRBD1 or TRBD2 (6 bases each). Germline loops: CDR1 SGHRS, CDR2 YFSETQ. The V end lost 5 bases, the J end lost 2 bases, and 17 bases lay between the germline ends. CDR3 length: 15 residues. The CDR3 DNA sequence: TGCGCCAGCAGTTGGGGGGCAGGGGAGGCCTACGAGCAGTACGTC. Protein: CASSWGAGEAYEQYV.

This sequence joins TRBV18 and TRBJ2-7; tentatively, D is TRBD1 or TRBD2 (5 bases each). The CDR3 contains 14 residues. Germline CDR1 is KGHSH and CDR2 is LQKENI. V was trimmed by 3 bases and J by 0 bases, leaving 9 bases between them. The CDR3 reads CASSPGTGSYEQYV. The CDR3 coding sequence is TGTGCCAGCTCACCGGGGACGGGCTCCTACGAGCAGTACGTC.

This rearrangement joins TRBV3-1 to TRBJ2-5; 14 nucleotides line up with TRBD2. This CDR3 spans 18 amino acids. Looked up from germline, CDR1 is LGHDT and CDR2 is YNNKEL (reference sequence). V lost 11 bases and J lost 0; bases outside the gene matches: 14. The DNA for the CDR3 is TGTGCCTTCAGCCAAGGACTAGCGGGGGGCCCGTACCAAGAGACCCAGTACTTC. Protein product: CAFSQGLAGGPYQETQYF.

At least ten counts were recorded for this clonotype. CDR3 DNA: TGTGCCAGCAGTTACGAGACTAGCGGGGGGGACATCGATGAGCAGTTCTTC. Encoded protein: CASSYETSGGDIDEQFF. The chain links TRBV6-2 or TRBV6-3 to TRBJ2-1; 14 bases align to TRBD2. Trimming removed 2 bases from V and 8 bases from J; junction bases left unmatched: 8. Per germline, CDR1 MNHEY and CDR2 SVGEGT. CDR3 length equals 17 residues.

The chain has TRBV4-3 and TRBJ2-7; 10 nucleotides match TRBD1. Germline CDR1 reads LGHNA; CDR2 reads YSLEER. V was clipped by 0 bases and J by 4 bases; unmatched bases: 6. The CDR3 has 16 residues. The CDR3: CASSQDGSDRGYEQYF. The CDR3 DNA reads as TGCGCCAGCAGCCAAGATGGGTCGGACAGGGGGTACGAGCAGTACTTC.